The 5 T cell receptor beta chains reported below all come from one sample, sequenced in a study of T cell repertoires in cytomegalovirus infection. MiXCR was run by TCRdb on the reads, yielding one entry per CDR3 protein. The sample carries some 300,000 distinct CDR3 sequences, roughly a tenth recorded once. The sequencing input was PBMCs. These TCRs come from a human donor in good health (CMV status not recorded). Some clones in this sample may be carry-over from other donors' samples.

This clonotype occurred many times. The V and J genes are TRBV20-1 and TRBJ1-6; tentatively, D is TRBD1 (6 bases). The V gene lost 0 bases and the J gene lost 0 bases, with 6 bases spanning the gap. Germline V lookup: CDR1 DFQATT, CDR2 SNEGSKA (reference sequence). The CDR3 contains 15 residues. CDR3 loop: CSAREGGSYNSPLHF. The CDR3 DNA reads TGCAGTGCTAGAGAAGGGGGCTCCTATAATTCACCCCTCCACTTT.

This clonotype was observed a few times. This chain connects TRBV2 to TRBJ2-7, with 7 bases identical to TRBD2. This CDR3 contains 16 residues. J was trimmed by 0 bases and V by 6 bases; bases with no gene match: 11. Germline V gene sequence: CDR1 SNHLY, CDR2 FYNNEI. CDR3 sequence reads: CASRERGGGYSYEQYF. DNA of the CDR3: TGTGCCAGCAGAGAAAGGGGCGGGGGATACTCCTACGAGCAGTACTTC. Full variable domain (remainder filled in from reference TRBV2 and TRBJ2-7): EPEVTQTPSHQVTQMGQEVILRCVPISNHLYFYWYRQILGQKVEFLVSFYNNEISEKSEIFDDQFSVERPDGSNFTLKIRSTKLEDSAMYFCASRERGGGYSYEQYFGPGTRLTVT.

This clonotype showed up many times. V gene TRBV7-2 combines with J gene TRBJ2-7; possibly TRBD1 for D (5 bases). The CDR3 sequence is 14 residues long. V lost 8 bases and J lost 3, with 17 bases in between. The germline gives CDR1 SGHTA, CDR2 FQGNSA. The chain's CDR3 is CASGWTRGFYEQYF. The CDR3 DNA is TGTGCCAGCGGTTGGACAAGGGGATTCTACGAGCAGTACTTC.

This clonotype showed up many times. The chain joins TRBV7-9 to TRBJ2-1, with D uncertain. This CDR3 has 12 amino acids. CDR1 SEHNR and CDR2 FQNEAQ come from the germline V gene (reference sequence). V shed 5 bases and J shed 5 bases, with 7 bases lying between them. The CDR3 sequence: CASSRLHNEQFF. The CDR3 DNA sequence: TGTGCCAGCAGCCGCCTTCACAATGAGCAGTTCTTC.

In this sample, this clonotype turned up a few times. The chain uses TRBV29-1 and TRBJ2-7, with D possibly matching TRBD2 (6 bases). V shed 8 bases and J shed 3 bases, with 8 bases lying between them. CDR1 and CDR2 from the germline V gene are SQVTM and ANQGSEA. CDR3 length: 10 residues. Written as DNA, the CDR3 is TGCAGCCCCGGGGGCTACGAGCAGTACGTC. Protein product: CSPGGYEQYV.